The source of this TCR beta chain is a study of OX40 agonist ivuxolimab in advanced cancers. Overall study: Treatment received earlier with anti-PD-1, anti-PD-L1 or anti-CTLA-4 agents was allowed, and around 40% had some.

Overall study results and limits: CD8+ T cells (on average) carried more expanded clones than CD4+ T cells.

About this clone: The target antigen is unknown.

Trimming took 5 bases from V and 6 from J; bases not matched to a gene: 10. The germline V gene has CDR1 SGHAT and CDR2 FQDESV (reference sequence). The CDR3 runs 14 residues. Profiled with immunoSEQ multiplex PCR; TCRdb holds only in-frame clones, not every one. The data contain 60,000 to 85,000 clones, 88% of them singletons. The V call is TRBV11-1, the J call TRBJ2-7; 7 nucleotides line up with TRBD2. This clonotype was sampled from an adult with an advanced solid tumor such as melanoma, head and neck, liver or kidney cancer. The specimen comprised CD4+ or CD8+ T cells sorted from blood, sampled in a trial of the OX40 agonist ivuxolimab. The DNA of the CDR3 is TGTGCCAGCAGCCCAGGACTAGTGTCCCTCGAGCAGTACTTC. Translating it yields CASSPGLVSLEQYF.